This TCR beta chain emerged from a study of monozygotic twins with inflammatory bowel disease. Germline lookup yields CDR1 SGHNT and CDR2 YENEEA. The CDR3 has 13 amino acids. TCRdb derives one entry per CDR3 protein from the 5' RACE reads, leaving out DNA. The sample totals about 110,000 distinct CDR3 sequences; its top ten clones hold over 10%. Study outcomes and limitations: Healthy twins showed more clonotype sharing with others than IBD patients, especially patients with disease activity.

Concerning this clonotype: Antigen specificity is unknown.

The origin of this receptor is a human donor with ulcerative colitis or Crohn's disease, or a healthy co-twin of an affected twin (not recorded which). Sequencing was carried out using blood. The chain has TRBV11-3 and TRBJ1-1. Here the CDR3 reads CASSLGHNTEAFF.